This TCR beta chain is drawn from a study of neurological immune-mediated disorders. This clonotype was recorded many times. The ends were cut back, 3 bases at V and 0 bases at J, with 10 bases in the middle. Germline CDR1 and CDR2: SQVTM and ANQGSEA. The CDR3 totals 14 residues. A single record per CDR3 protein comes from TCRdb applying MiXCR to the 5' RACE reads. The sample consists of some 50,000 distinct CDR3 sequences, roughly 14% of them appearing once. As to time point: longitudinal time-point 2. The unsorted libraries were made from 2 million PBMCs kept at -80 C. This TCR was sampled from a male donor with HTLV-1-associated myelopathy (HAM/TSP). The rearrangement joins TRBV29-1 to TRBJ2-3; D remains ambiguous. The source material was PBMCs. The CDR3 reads CSVDRASSTDTQYF. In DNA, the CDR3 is TGCAGCGTTGATCGGGCCTCTAGCACAGATACGCAGTATTTT.